The T cell receptor beta chain described here comes from a study of blood T cell repertoires in COVID-19. The CDR3 is 13 residues long. CDR1 and CDR2 (germline): SEHNR, FQNEAQ (reference sequence). V shed 4 bases, J shed 7 bases, and the junction held 6 bases outside the gene matches. Sequencing used immunoSEQ multiplex PCR; TCRdb keeps in-frame clones, though not all of them. The sample lists approximately 200,000 clones; approximately 80% were seen once. The sequenced material came from peripheral blood. The rearrangement uses TRBV7-9 and TRBJ1-2, with 7 bases identical to TRBD1. This receptor was obtained from a woman aged 80 or older with COVID-19, enrolled during active disease. CDR3 amino acids: CASSSRGVGGYTF. CDR3 nucleotides: TGTGCCAGCAGCTCCAGGGGGGTCGGTGGCTACACCTTC.